The 20 T cell receptor beta chains given below trace back to one sample, sequenced in a study of blood T cell repertoires in COVID-19. The data were produced by immunoSEQ multiplex PCR, yet TCRdb's version contains in-frame clones alone and is incomplete. The table lists 100,000 to 120,000 clones, about 75% of them singletons, with approximately 16% in the top ten. Sequencing used peripheral blood. These receptors originate from a woman older than 75 with active or convalescent COVID-19.

This clone was picked up a small number of times. The chain joins TRBV19 to TRBJ1-1; no firm D call. The CDR3 consists of 14 residues. In germline, CDR1 is LNHDA, CDR2 SQIVND (reference sequence). Trimming stripped 5 bases from V and 4 bases from J, with 14 bases between. CDR3: CASSSDIWVTEAFF. The CDR3 DNA follows: TGTGCCAGTAGTTCAGACATATGGGTCACTGAAGCTTTCTTT.

The V gene is TRBV19, the J gene TRBJ2-3, with D maybe TRBD2 (5 bases). The CDR3 is 12 amino acids. Trimming shortened V by 5 bases and J by 4 bases, and 7 bases separated the two germline ends. Per the germline V gene, CDR1 is LNHDA and CDR2 is SQIVND (reference sequence). CDR3 region: CASSGLSDTQYF. CDR3 nucleotides: TGTGCCAGTAGTGGACTCTCAGATACGCAGTATTTT.

Comments on this clone: This same CDR3 is encoded by further DNA sequences in the sample. The chain uses TRBV18 and TRBJ1-1; 7 bases match TRBD1. Germline V gene sequence: CDR1 KGHSH, CDR2 LQKENI. CDR3 size: 13 residues. The ends lost 3 bases at V and 8 bases at J; junction bases unmatched: 6. CDR3 nucleotide sequence: TGTGCCAGCTCACCTTGGACAGGTTTGGAAGCTTTCTTT. Its protein product is CASSPWTGLEAFF.

CDR3 bases: TGTGCCAGCAGCTCTGCTCTCGGGTACACTGAAGCTTTCTTT. Translated, it gives CASSSALGYTEAFF. The J gene is TRBJ1-1, the V gene TRBV7-8; D unresolved. Germline V gene data show CDR1 as SGHVS and CDR2 as FQNEAQ. The CDR3 contains 14 residues. V was clipped by 4 bases and J by 3 bases, with 12 bases between them.

This chain joins TRBV7-9 and TRBJ2-7; a possible D gene is TRBD2 (5 bases). The CDR3 spans 15 residues. Per the germline V gene, CDR1 is SEHNR and CDR2 is FQNEAQ (reference sequence). Trimming shortened V by 0 bases and J by 9 bases, and 18 bases separated the two germline ends. Here the CDR3 reads CASSLASAGGQTQYF. For the CDR3, the DNA is TGTGCCAGCAGCTTAGCGAGCGCAGGAGGTCAAACGCAGTACTTC. The entire variable domain, with the rest obtained from reference TRBV7-9 and TRBJ2-7, is as follows: DTGVSQNPRHKITKRGQNVTFRCDPISEHNRLYWYRQTLGQGPEFLTYFQNEAQLEKSRLLSDRFSAERPKGSFSTLEIQRTEQGDSAMYLCASSLASAGGQTQYFGPGTRLTVT.

The chain recombines TRBV7-9 with TRBJ2-1, with 9 nucleotides matching TRBD2. Germline lookup yields CDR1 SEHNR and CDR2 FQNEAQ (reference sequence). This CDR3 region has 15 residues. Losses at the gene ends were 5 bases for V and 3 bases for J; bases not matched to a gene: 5. Here the CDR3 reads CASSPGLAIYNEQFF. CDR3 nucleotides: TGTGCCAGCAGCCCCGGACTAGCGATCTACAATGAGCAGTTCTTC.

The chain is built from TRBV25-1 and TRBJ2-5, with D possibly matching TRBD1 (5 bases). Germline loops: CDR1 MGHDK, CDR2 SYGVNS. V lost 4 bases to trimming and J lost 2 bases, with 8 bases between them. The length of the CDR3 is 13 residues. The CDR3 protein is CASSGAGQETQYF. As DNA, the CDR3 is TGTGCCAGCAGTGGGGCAGGGCAAGAGACCCAGTACTTC.

This sequence joins TRBV6-4 and TRBJ2-1; TRBD2 agrees at 11 bases. The CDR3 is made up of 15 amino acids. Germline V gives CDR1 MRHNA, CDR2 SNTAGT. With 6 bases clipped from V and 6 bases from J, the junction kept 7 bases outside the gene matches. The CDR3 sequence: CASRTGLAESNEQFF. DNA of the CDR3: TGTGCCAGCAGGACGGGACTAGCGGAAAGCAATGAGCAGTTCTTC.

This chain uses TRBV7-6 with TRBJ2-1, with TRBD2 matching over 10 bases. CDR3 length: 16 amino acids. Per germline, CDR1 SGHVS and CDR2 FNYEAQ. V shed 4 bases and J 5 bases; nucleotides not matched to a gene: 8. In nucleotides, the CDR3 is TGTGCCAGCAGCTCCACCCCGGGACTAGCGAACAATGAGCAGTTCTTC. As protein: CASSSTPGLANNEQFF. The whole variable domain, remainder taken from reference TRBV7-6 and TRBJ2-1, is GAGVSQSPRYKVTKRGQDVALRCDPISGHVSLYWYRQALGQGPEFLTYFNYEAQQDKSGLPNDRFSAERPEGSISTLTIQRTEQRDSAMYRCASSSTPGLANNEQFFGPGTRLTVL.

The chain employs TRBV2 and TRBJ1-4, with no clear D. Germline values: CDR1 SNHLY, CDR2 FYNNEI. The CDR3 has 13 residues. With 2 bases removed from V and 5 bases from J, the gap between germline ends came to 6 bases. For the CDR3, the DNA is TGTGCCAGCAGTGAATCAGGAAATGAAAAACTGTTTTTT. Translating it yields CASSESGNEKLFF.

The chain uses TRBV19 and TRBJ1-1, with D possibly TRBD1 on 6 matching bases. Germline lookup yields CDR1 LNHDA and CDR2 SQIVND (reference sequence). The CDR3 totals 13 residues. Trimming pared 6 bases from V and 1 base from J, leaving 9 bases between. Here the CDR3 reads CASSLTGNTEAFF. In DNA, the CDR3 is TGTGCCAGTAGCCTGACAGGGAACACTGAAGCTTTCTTT.

The genes are TRBV28 and TRBJ1-4; 8 bases fit TRBD1. Germline V gene data show CDR1 as MDHEN and CDR2 as SYDVKM. The CDR3 consists of 14 residues. The ends lost 8 bases at V and 5 bases at J; junction bases unmatched: 7. This chain's CDR3 is CASDTRGLNEKLFF. The CDR3 DNA is TGTGCCAGCGACACCAGGGGGCTGAATGAAAAACTGTTTTTT.

The J gene is TRBJ2-7, the V gene TRBV6-5, with D perhaps TRBD2 (6 bases). The germline V gene encodes CDR1 MNHEY and CDR2 SVGAGI. CDR3 length: 13 residues. Trimming removed 7 bases from V and 1 base from J, with 11 bases in between. The chain's CDR3 is CASITRGSYEQYF. In DNA form, the CDR3 reads TGTGCCAGCATCACGCGGGGTTCCTACGAGCAGTACTTC.

The V and J genes are TRBV4-2 and TRBJ1-4; 7 positions agree with TRBD1. V shed 1 base, J shed 4 bases, and the junction held 6 bases outside the gene matches. Germline V gene sequence: CDR1 LGHNA, CDR2 YNFKEQ. The CDR3 is 16 residues long. The CDR3 bases are TGTGCCAGCAGCCAAGGGCCGGGACAGAGTAATGAAAAACTGTTTTTT. It is translated as CASSQGPGQSNEKLFF.

The chain has TRBV10-3 and TRBJ1-1; possibly TRBD1 for D (5 bases). This CDR3 has 14 amino acids. Germline V lookup: CDR1 ENHRY, CDR2 SYGVKD. V shed 7 bases and J shed 4 bases, with 16 bases lying between them. CDR3 nucleotides: TGTGCCATCACGGCGCATCAGGGAGGCACTGAAGCTTTCTTT. This codes for CAITAHQGGTEAFF.

This chain links TRBV28 with TRBJ2-1; the D gene is possibly TRBD2 (7 bases). The CDR3 length is 13 residues. Germline V gives CDR1 MDHEN, CDR2 SYDVKM. Trimming shortened V by 5 bases and J by 8 bases, and 13 bases separated the two germline ends. CDR3 amino acids: CASSRGEGHEQFF. The CDR3, as DNA: TGTGCCAGCAGTAGGGGGGAGGGGCATGAGCAGTTCTTC.

This chain links TRBV10-2 with TRBJ2-3; 10 bases match TRBD2. Germline lookup yields CDR1 WSHSY and CDR2 SAAADI. Trimming took 6 bases from V and 0 from J; bases not matched to a gene: 6. This CDR3 comprises 16 residues. Here the CDR3 reads CASSEGLAFSTDTQYF. In nucleotides, the CDR3 is TGCGCCAGCAGCGAGGGACTAGCGTTCAGCACAGATACGCAGTATTTT.

The chain joins TRBV11-2 to TRBJ1-1; D uncertain. CDR3 length: 14 residues. CDR1 is SGHAT and CDR2 is FQNNGV in the germline V gene. The V end lost 1 base, the J end lost 6 bases, and 12 bases lay between the germline ends. As DNA, the CDR3 is TGTGCCAGCAGCTTAGGGTCTTCGGTCCCTGAAGCTTTCTTT. It codes for CASSLGSSVPEAFF.

Only a few counts were recorded for this clone. The V call is TRBV2, the J call TRBJ2-5; a possible D gene is TRBD1 (5 bases). V gave up 4 bases and J gave up 2 bases, with 14 bases separating them. The CDR3 is 15 residues long. Germline values: CDR1 SNHLY, CDR2 FYNNEI. This chain's CDR3 is CASSVSGALQETQYF. The CDR3 nucleotides read TGTGCCAGCAGTGTTTCTGGGGCGCTACAAGAGACCCAGTACTTC.

This sequence joins TRBV4-3 and TRBJ1-1; 8 positions match TRBD1. The V and J ends lost 1 base and 3 bases, in that order; junction bases with no gene match: 10. Germline loops: CDR1 LGHNA, CDR2 YSLEER. This CDR3 region has 17 residues. Here the CDR3 reads CASSQARGLRGDTEAFF. The CDR3 nucleotides are TGCGCCAGCAGCCAAGCCAGGGGGCTACGGGGGGACACTGAAGCTTTCTTT.